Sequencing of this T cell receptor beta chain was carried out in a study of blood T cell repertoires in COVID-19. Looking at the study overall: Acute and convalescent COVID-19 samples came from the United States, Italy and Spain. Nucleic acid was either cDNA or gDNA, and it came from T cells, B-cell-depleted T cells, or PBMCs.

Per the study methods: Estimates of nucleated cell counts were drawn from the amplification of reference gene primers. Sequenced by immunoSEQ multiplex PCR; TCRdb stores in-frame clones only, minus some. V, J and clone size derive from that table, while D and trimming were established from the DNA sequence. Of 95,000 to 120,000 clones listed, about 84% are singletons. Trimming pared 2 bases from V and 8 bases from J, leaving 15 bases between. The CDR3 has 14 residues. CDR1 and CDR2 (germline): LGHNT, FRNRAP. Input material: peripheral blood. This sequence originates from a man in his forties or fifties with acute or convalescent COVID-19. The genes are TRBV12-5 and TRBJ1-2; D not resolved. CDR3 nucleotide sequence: TGTGCTAGTGGTTTGTTTGGCTGGCGGTTAGGCTACACCTTC. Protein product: CASGLFGWRLGYTF.